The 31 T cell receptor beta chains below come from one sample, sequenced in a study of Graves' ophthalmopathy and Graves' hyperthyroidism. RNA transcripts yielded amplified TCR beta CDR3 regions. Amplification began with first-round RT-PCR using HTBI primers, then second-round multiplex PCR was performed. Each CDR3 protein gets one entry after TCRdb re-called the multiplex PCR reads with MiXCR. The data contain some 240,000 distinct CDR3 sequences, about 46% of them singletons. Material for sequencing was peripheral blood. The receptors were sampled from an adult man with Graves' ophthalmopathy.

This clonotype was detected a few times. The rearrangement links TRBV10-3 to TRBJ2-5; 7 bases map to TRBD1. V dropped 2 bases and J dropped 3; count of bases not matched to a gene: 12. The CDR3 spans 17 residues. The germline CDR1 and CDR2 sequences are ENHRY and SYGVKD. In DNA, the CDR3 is TGTGCCATCAGTGAGGTCACCCTACGGGACAGAAAAGAGACCCAGTACTTC. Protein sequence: CAISEVTLRDRKETQYF.

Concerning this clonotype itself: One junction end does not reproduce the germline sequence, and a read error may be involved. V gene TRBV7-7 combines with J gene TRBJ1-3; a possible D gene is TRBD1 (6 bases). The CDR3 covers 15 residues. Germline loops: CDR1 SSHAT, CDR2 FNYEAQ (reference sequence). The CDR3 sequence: CASNTGSSSGNTIYF. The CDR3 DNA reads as TGTGCTAGCAATACAGGGTCCAGCTCTGGAAACACCATATATTTT.

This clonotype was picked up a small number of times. The CDR3 region has the DNA TGCAGTGCTAGTAAGACAGCGTTCCAAGAGACCCAGTACTTC. Amino acid sequence: CSASKTAFQETQYF. This rearrangement joins TRBV20-1 to TRBJ2-5, with a weak D call TRBD1 (5 bases). CDR1 and CDR2 (germline): DFQATT, SNEGSKA (reference sequence). This CDR3 is built from 14 residues. The V and J ends lost 3 bases and 1 base respectively, with 12 bases between them.

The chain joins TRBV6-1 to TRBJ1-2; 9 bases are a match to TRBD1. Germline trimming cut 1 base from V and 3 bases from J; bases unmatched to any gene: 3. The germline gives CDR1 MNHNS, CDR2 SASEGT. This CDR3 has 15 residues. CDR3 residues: CASSEDRGLHYGYTF. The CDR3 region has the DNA TGTGCCAGCAGTGAAGACAGGGGGCTCCACTATGGCTACACCTTC.

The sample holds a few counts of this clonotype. The CDR3 reads CASSQGNTGELFF. The DNA for the CDR3 is TGTGCCAGCAGTCAGGGGAACACCGGGGAGCTGTTTTTT. The chain has TRBV12-3 or TRBV12-4 and TRBJ2-2; D may be TRBD1 (5 bases). V was clipped by 5 bases and J by 1 base, with 5 bases between them. CDR3 length: 13 residues.

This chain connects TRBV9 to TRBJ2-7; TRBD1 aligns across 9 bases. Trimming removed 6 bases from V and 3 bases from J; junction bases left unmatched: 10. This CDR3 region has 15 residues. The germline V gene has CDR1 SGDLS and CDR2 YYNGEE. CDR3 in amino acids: CASTQGTGLSYEQYF. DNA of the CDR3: TGTGCCAGCACCCAGGGGACAGGGCTAAGCTACGAGCAGTACTTC.

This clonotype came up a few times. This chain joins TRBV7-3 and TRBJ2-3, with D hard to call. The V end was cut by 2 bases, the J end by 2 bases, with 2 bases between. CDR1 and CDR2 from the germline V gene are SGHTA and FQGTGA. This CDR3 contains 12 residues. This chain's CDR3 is CASSLYTDTQYF. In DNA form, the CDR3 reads TGTGCCAGCAGCTTATACACAGATACGCAGTATTTT. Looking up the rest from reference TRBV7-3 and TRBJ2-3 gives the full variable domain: GAGVSQTPSNKVTEKGKYVELRCDPISGHTALYWYRQSLGQGPEFLIYFQGTGAADDSGLPNDRFFAVRPEGSVSTLKIQRTERGDSAVYLCASSLYTDTQYFGPGTRLTVL.

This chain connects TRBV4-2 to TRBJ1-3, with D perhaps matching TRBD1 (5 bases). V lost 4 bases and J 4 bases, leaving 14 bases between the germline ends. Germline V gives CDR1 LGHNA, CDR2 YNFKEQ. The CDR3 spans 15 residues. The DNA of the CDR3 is TGTGCCAGCAGCCTCGGGGCACAGTTCGGAAACACCATATATTTT. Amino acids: CASSLGAQFGNTIYF.

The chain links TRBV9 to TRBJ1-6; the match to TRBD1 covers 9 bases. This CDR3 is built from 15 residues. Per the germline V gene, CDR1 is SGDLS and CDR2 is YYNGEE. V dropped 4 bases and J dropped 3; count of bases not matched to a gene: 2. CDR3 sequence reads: CASSRDRVYNSPLHF. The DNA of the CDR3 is TGTGCCAGCAGCCGGGACAGGGTCTATAATTCACCCCTCCACTTT.

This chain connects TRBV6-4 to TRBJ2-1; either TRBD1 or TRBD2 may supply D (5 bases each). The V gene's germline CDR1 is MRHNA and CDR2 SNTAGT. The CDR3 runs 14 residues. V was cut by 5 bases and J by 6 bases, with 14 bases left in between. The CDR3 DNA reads TGTGCCAGCAGTCGGGACCAGATGGGCAATGAGCAGTTCTTC. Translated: CASSRDQMGNEQFF.

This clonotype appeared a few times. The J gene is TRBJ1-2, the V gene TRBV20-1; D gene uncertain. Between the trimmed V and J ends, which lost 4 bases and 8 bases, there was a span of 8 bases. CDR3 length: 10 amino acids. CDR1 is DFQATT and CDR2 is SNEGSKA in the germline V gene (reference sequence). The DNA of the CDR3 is TGCAGTGCTATTCCTGGCGGCTACACCTTC. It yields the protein CSAIPGGYTF.

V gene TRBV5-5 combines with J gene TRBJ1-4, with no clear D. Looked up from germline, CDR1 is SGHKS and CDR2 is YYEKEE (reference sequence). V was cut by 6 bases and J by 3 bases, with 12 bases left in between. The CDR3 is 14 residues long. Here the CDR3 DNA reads TGTGCCAGCAATTCCTCGCCCTCTAATGAAAAACTGTTTTTT. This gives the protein CASNSSPSNEKLFF.

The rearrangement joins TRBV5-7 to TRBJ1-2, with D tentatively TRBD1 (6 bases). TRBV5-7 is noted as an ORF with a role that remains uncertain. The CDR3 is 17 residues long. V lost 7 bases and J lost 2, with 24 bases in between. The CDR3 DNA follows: TGTGCCAGCGGCCCAAATGGGCCCCGGACAGCAAACTATGGCTACACCTTC. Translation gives CASGPNGPRTANYGYTF.

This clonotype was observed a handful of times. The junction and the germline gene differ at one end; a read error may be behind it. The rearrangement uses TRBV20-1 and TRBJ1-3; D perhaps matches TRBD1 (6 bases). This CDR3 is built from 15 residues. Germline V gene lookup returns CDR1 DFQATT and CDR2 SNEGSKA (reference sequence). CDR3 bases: TGCAGTGCCAGAGGAAAAGGGGGGCATGGAAACACCATATATTTT. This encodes CSARGKGGHGNTIYF.

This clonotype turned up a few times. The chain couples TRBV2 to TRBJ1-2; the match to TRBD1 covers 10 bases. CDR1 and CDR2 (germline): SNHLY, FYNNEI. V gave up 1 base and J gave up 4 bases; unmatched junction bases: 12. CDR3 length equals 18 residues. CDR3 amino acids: CASSEGPTGGRRFYGYTF. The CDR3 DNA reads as TGTGCCAGCAGTGAAGGACCGACAGGGGGCCGGCGTTTCTATGGCTACACCTTC.

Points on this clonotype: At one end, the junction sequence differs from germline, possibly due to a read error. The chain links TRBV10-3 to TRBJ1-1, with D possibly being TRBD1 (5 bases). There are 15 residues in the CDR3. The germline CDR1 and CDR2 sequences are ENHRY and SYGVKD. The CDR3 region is CASSEAGTYNTEAFF. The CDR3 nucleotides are TGTGCCAGCAGTGAAGCGGGGACTTACAACACTGAAGCTTTCTTT.

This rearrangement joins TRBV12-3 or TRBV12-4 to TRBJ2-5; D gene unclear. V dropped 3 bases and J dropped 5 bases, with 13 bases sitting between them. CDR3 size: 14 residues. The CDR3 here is CASSLNQGKETQYF. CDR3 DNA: TGTGCCAGCAGTTTGAACCAAGGGAAGGAGACCCAGTACTTC.

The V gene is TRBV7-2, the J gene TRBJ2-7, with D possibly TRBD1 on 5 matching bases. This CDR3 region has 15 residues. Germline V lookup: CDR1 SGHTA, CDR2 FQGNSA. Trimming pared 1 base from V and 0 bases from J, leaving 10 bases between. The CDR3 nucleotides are TGTGCCAGCAGCTTAGAAGGGGTGATCTCCTACGAGCAGTACTTC. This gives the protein CASSLEGVISYEQYF.

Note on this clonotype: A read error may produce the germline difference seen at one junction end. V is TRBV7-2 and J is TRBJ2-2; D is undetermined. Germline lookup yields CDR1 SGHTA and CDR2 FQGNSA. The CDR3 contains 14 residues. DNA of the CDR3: TGTGCCGGCAGCTTAGTACGAGACACCGGGGAGCTGTTTTTT. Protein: CAGSLVRDTGELFF.

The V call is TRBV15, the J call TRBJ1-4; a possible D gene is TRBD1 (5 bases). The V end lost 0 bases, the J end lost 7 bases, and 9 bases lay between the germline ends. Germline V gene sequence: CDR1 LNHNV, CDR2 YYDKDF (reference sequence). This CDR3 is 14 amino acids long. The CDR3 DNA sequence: TGTGCCACCAGCAGAGATAACGGGGGTGAAAAACTGTTTTTT. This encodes CATSRDNGGEKLFF.

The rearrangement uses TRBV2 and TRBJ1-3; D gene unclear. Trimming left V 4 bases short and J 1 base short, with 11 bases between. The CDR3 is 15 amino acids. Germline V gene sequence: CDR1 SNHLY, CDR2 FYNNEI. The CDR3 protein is CASSVARISGNTIYF. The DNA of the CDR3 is TGTGCCAGCAGTGTCGCTCGGATTTCTGGAAACACCATATATTTT.

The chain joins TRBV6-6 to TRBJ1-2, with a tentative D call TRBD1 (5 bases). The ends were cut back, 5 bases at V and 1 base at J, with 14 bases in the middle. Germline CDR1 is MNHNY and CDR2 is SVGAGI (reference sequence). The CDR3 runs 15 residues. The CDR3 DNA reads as TGTGCCAGCAGTAATGACAGCGAAGATAACTATGGCTACACCTTC. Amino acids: CASSNDSEDNYGYTF.

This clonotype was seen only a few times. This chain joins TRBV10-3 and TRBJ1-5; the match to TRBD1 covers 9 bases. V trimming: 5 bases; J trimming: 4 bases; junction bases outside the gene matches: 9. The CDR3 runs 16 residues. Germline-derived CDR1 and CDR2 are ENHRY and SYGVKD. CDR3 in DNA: TGTGCCATCAGTAAGGACAGGGGACTTTATAATCAGCCCCAGCATTTT. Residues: CAISKDRGLYNQPQHF.

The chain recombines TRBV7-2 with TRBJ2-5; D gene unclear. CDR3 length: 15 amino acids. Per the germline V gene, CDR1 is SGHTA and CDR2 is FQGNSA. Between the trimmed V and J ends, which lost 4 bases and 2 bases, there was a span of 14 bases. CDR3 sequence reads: CASSWVRMQQETQYF. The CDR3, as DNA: TGTGCCAGCAGCTGGGTAAGGATGCAGCAAGAGACCCAGTACTTC.

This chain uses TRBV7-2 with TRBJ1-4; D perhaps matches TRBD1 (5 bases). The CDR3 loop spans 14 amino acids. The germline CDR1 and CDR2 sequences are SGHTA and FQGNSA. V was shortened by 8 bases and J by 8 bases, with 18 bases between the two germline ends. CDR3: CASRSRGGAEKLFF. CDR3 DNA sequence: TGTGCCAGCCGCTCTCGGGGGGGTGCGGAAAAACTGTTTTTT.

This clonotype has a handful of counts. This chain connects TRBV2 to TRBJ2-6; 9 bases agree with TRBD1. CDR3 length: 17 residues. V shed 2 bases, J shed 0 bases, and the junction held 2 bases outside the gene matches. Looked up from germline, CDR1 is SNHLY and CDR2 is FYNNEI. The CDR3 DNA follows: TGTGCCAGCAGTGAAAACAGGGGGCCCTCTGGGGCCAACGTCCTGACTTTC. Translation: CASSENRGPSGANVLTF.

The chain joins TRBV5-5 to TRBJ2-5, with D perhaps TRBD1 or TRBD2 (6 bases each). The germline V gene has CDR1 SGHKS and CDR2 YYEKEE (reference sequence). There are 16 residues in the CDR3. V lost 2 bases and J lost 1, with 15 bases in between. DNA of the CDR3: TGTGCCAGCAGCTTATATGAACGGGGGCCCCAAGAGACCCAGTACTTC. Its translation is CASSLYERGPQETQYF.

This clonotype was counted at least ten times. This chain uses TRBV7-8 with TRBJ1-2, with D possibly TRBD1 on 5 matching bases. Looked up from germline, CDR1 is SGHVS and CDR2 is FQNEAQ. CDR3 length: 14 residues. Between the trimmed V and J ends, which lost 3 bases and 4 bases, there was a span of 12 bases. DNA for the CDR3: TGTGCCAGCAGCTTCGGGGTGGGGGTCTATGGCTACACCTTC. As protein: CASSFGVGVYGYTF.

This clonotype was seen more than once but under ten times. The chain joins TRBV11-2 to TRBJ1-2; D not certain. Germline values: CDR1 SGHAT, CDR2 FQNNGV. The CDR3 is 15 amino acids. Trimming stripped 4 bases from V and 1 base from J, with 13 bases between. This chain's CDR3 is CASSSLGGSNYGYTF. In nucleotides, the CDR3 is TGTGCCAGCAGCTCACTAGGAGGGAGTAACTATGGCTACACCTTC.

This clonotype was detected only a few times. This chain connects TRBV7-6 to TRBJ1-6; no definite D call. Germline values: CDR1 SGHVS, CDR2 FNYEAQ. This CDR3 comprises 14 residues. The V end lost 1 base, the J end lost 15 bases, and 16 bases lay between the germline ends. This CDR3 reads CASSLDSPPNLLHF. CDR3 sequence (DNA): TGTGCCAGCAGCTTAGACAGCCCGCCCAATCTCCTCCACTTT.

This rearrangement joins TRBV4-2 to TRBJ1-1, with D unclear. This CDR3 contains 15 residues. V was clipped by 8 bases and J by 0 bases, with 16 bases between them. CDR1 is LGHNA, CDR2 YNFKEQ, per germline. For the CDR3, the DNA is TGTGCCAGCGGCCCCCCCCGGGGAATGAACACTGAAGCTTTCTTT. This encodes CASGPPRGMNTEAFF.